This T cell receptor beta chain was captured in a study of beta chain features in type 1 diabetes. Overall study findings and caveats: TCRB CDR3 length was moderately but significantly reduced in all four CD4+ subsets of Type 1 diabetes patients. Fewer insertions but more deletions were seen at VDJ junctions in type 1 diabetes patients.

As every portion of the isolated RNA was reverse transcribed, the sequencing read expressed TCRB transcripts. The repertoire was sequenced with immunoSEQ multiplex PCR; TCRdb's copy has only in-frame clones and lacks some. The sample has under 400,000 clones, 13% to 15% seen once; the top ten hold approximately 7%. This clone was picked up many times. Antigen unknown. V shed 6 bases and J shed 2 bases, with 11 bases lying between them. The germline gives CDR1 SGDLS, CDR2 YYNGEE. The length of the CDR3 is 14 residues. The source of this sequence is a man aged 25-45 years in good health. The sequenced sample consisted of central memory CD4+ T cells from blood. The chain employs TRBV9 and TRBJ1-4; D unresolved. CDR3 nucleotides: TGTGCCAGCACTACCGGACCGACTAATGAAAAACTGTTTTTT. The encoded protein is CASTTGPTNEKLFF.